This record looks at one TCR beta chain sequence and its context. Trimming shortened V by 6 bases and J by 4 bases, and 9 bases separated the two germline ends. Germline V gene data show CDR1 as SQVTM and CDR2 as ANQGSEA. This CDR3 is built from 11 residues. These data come from a study of CD8+ T cells in alopecia areata. The authors extracted RNA and reverse transcribed it into cDNA as the sequencing template. The protocol was immunoSEQ multiplex PCR, while the TCRdb copy is restricted to in-frame clones and leaves out a portion. The table records roughly 200,000 clones, 63% of them present only once.

The gene calls are TRBV29-1 and TRBJ1-2; tentative D call: TRBD1 (5 bases). Sequencing used CD4+ T cells sorted from blood, obtained at week 0. The clonotype originates from a human donor with alopecia areata. The CDR3 here is CSVGTVYGYTF. The CDR3 DNA reads TGCAGCGTCGGGACTGTCTATGGCTACACCTTC.